Described below is a single TCR beta chain sequence and its context. These data belong to a study of blood T cell repertoires in COVID-19. Study background: Both acute and convalescent COVID-19 samples were obtained from the United States, Italy and Spain. The analysed material was cDNA or gDNA that came from T cells, B-cell-depleted T cells, or PBMCs.

Germline V CDR1 and CDR2: LNHDA, SQIVND (reference sequence). The V segment lost 3 bases and the J segment 7 bases; nucleotides outside the gene matches: 10. The CDR3 has 16 residues. Data came from immunoSEQ multiplex PCR; TCRdb stores just in-frame clones and leaves some out. The table includes about 250,000 clones, 83% detected once. Source material: peripheral blood. The chain combines TRBV19 with TRBJ2-7; 12 bases fit TRBD2. The clonotype was recovered from a human donor in a cohort sampled during active COVID-19. The CDR3 reads CASSILLAGGPSEQYF. CDR3 DNA sequence: TGTGCCAGTAGTATCTTGCTAGCGGGAGGGCCGAGTGAGCAGTACTTC.